The 31 T cell receptor beta chains reported below all come from one sample, sequenced in a study of OX40 agonist ivuxolimab in advanced cancers. Some clones are missing from TCRdb's copy, which holds only in-frame ones; the method was immunoSEQ multiplex PCR. The table has around 79,000 clones, roughly nine tenths seen once; the top ten hold under 0.75%. The material sequenced was CD4+ or CD8+ T cells sorted from blood, taken in a trial of the OX40 agonist ivuxolimab. These receptors were obtained from an adult with an advanced solid tumor such as melanoma, head and neck, liver or kidney cancer.

The rearrangement links TRBV28 to TRBJ2-3, with 9 bases lining up with TRBD1. The CDR3 is 19 amino acids. The V gene's germline CDR1 is MDHEN and CDR2 SYDVKM. V lost 2 bases and J lost 0; bases outside the gene matches: 12. In nucleotides, the CDR3 is TGTGCCAGCAGTTTACGCGCGGCGGACAGGGGTAGGAGCACAGATACGCAGTATTTT. As protein: CASSLRAADRGRSTDTQYF.

The chain uses TRBV5-1 and TRBJ2-7, with TRBD1 matching 8 bases. Germline loops: CDR1 SGHRS, CDR2 YFSETQ. The V gene end was trimmed by 0 bases and the J gene end by 5 bases; junction bases not matched to a gene: 10. The CDR3 covers 16 residues. The chain's CDR3 is CASSLVGGTGPNEQYF. The CDR3 DNA reads TGCGCCAGCAGCTTGGTAGGGGGGACAGGACCTAACGAGCAGTACTTC. The full variable domain, its missing parts supplied by reference TRBV5-1 and TRBJ2-7, is KAGVTQTPRYLIKTRGQQVTLSCSPISGHRSVSWYQQTPGQGLQFLFEYFSETQRNKGNFPGRFSGRQFSNSRSEMNVSTLELGDSALYLCASSLVGGTGPNEQYFGPGTRLTVT.

The V call is TRBV28, the J call TRBJ2-1; 8 bases match TRBD2. Germline V CDR1 and CDR2: MDHEN, SYDVKM. Trimming cost V 6 bases and J 5 bases; bases outside gene matches: 6. The CDR3 extends over 14 amino acids. CDR3 in amino acids: CASRPGRADNEQFF. The CDR3 nucleotides are TGTGCCAGCAGGCCCGGGAGGGCGGACAATGAGCAGTTCTTC.

The chain links TRBV28 to TRBJ1-2; D is possibly TRBD1 (6 bases). Looked up from germline, CDR1 is MDHEN and CDR2 is SYDVKM. The CDR3 runs 17 residues. The ends were cut back, 4 bases at V and 5 bases at J, with 23 bases in the middle. The CDR3 is CASSWSGGQGYYYGYTF. In nucleotides, the CDR3 is TGTGCCAGCAGTTGGTCCGGCGGGCAGGGGTACTATTATGGCTACACCTTC.

The genes are TRBV28 and TRBJ1-1, with D tentatively TRBD1 (6 bases). The CDR3 totals 13 residues. V lost 6 bases and J lost 9, with 17 bases in between. Germline-derived CDR1 and CDR2 are MDHEN and SYDVKM. The CDR3 loop reads CASSPGVGAKAFF. The CDR3 DNA sequence: TGTGCCAGCAGCCCCGGGGTGGGGGCGAAAGCTTTCTTT.

The V and J genes are TRBV28 and TRBJ2-7; D ambiguous. Germline lookup yields CDR1 MDHEN and CDR2 SYDVKM. Trimming removed 6 bases at V and 3 bases at J, with 9 bases between. This CDR3 has 12 amino acids. The CDR3: CASRNYLYEQYF. Here the CDR3 DNA reads TGTGCCAGCAGAAATTACCTCTACGAGCAGTACTTC.

As concerns this clone: Other DNA sequences in the same sample also yield this CDR3. The gene calls are TRBV6-5 and TRBJ1-6; D not resolved. V was clipped by 11 bases and J by 7 bases, with 15 bases between them. The CDR3 is made up of 13 amino acids. The V gene's germline CDR1 is MNHEY and CDR2 SVGAGI. For the CDR3, the DNA is TGTGCCGGCTCGCGAGATCCAAATTCACCCCTCCACTTT. It encodes CAGSRDPNSPLHF.

The chain joins TRBV9 to TRBJ2-3; 7 bases are a match to TRBD1. This CDR3 is 13 amino acids long. The trim removed 2 bases at V and 6 bases at J, leaving 3 bases unmatched. The germline V gene encodes CDR1 SGDLS and CDR2 YYNGEE. The CDR3 nucleotides read TGTGCCAGCAGCGTCACAGGGGTGGATACGCAGTATTTT. This sequence encodes CASSVTGVDTQYF.

This rearrangement joins TRBV5-4 to TRBJ2-1; tentatively, D is TRBD2 (6 bases). The CDR3 is made up of 16 amino acids. Between the trimmed V and J ends, which lost 4 bases and 7 bases, there was a span of 21 bases. Germline loops: CDR1 SGHNT, CDR2 YYREEE (reference sequence). CDR3 bases: TGTGCCAGCAGCGAGGGACTCGGACGCCTAGTGAATGAGCAGTTCTTC. This codes for CASSEGLGRLVNEQFF.

The rearrangement links TRBV27 to TRBJ1-6; 7 bases align to TRBD1. CDR1 is MNHEY, CDR2 SMNVEV, per germline (reference sequence). J was trimmed by 10 bases and V by 5 bases; bases with no gene match: 14. This CDR3 is built from 16 residues. The DNA of the CDR3 is TGTGCCAGCAGTCCCAACTCAGGGGGTGCAGGATCACCCCTCCACTTT. This sequence encodes CASSPNSGGAGSPLHF.

The genes are TRBV6-6 and TRBJ1-1; maybe TRBD1 (6 bases). Germline V gene data show CDR1 as MNHNY and CDR2 as SVGAGI (reference sequence). There are 13 residues in the CDR3. V shed 6 bases and J shed 10 bases, with 18 bases lying between them. The CDR3 reads CASSPQGLIVAFF. CDR3 sequence (DNA): TGTGCCAGCAGCCCCCAGGGGTTGATAGTAGCTTTCTTT.

The chain has TRBV5-1 and TRBJ2-5, with no clear D. Trimming removed 0 bases from V and 5 bases from J, with 5 bases in between. The CDR3 has 12 residues. Per germline, CDR1 SGHRS and CDR2 YFSETQ. CDR3 in amino acids: CASSLEGETQYF. Written as DNA, the CDR3 is TGCGCCAGCAGCTTGGAGGGCGAGACCCAGTACTTC.

The V and J genes are TRBV19 and TRBJ2-7, with 11 nucleotides matching TRBD2. CDR1 is LNHDA, CDR2 SQIVND, per germline (reference sequence). The junction had 8 bases not matched to a gene; V was cut back by 4 bases and J by 0 bases. This CDR3 contains 17 residues. The CDR3: CASSTRTSGRSSYEQYF. DNA for the CDR3: TGTGCCAGTAGTACCCGGACTAGCGGGCGCAGCTCCTACGAGCAGTACTTC. The full variable domain, completed using reference TRBV19 and TRBJ2-7, is DGGITQSPKYLFRKEGQNVTLSCEQNLNHDAMYWYRQDPGQGLRLIYYSQIVNDFQKGDIAEGYSVSREKKESFPLTVTSAQKNPTAFYLCASSTRTSGRSSYEQYFGPGTRLTVT.

The V and J genes are TRBV2 and TRBJ1-2; 7 positions agree with TRBD1. V was clipped by 8 bases and J by 3 bases; unmatched bases: 12. From germline, CDR1 is SNHLY and CDR2 FYNNEI. The CDR3 sequence is 15 residues long. The chain's CDR3 is CASGSGTALDYGYTF. CDR3 bases: TGTGCCAGCGGATCCGGGACAGCCCTAGACTATGGCTACACCTTC.

The chain couples TRBV6-6 to TRBJ2-7, with D unclear. The V gene's germline CDR1 is MNHNY and CDR2 SVGAGI (reference sequence). The CDR3 length is 12 residues. The ends were cut back, 6 bases at V and 2 bases at J, with 8 bases in the middle. CDR3 sequence reads: CASREAPYEQYF. Written as DNA, the CDR3 is TGTGCCAGCAGAGAGGCCCCCTACGAGCAGTACTTC.

V and J are TRBV6-4 and TRBJ2-2, with TRBD2 identical over 13 bases. The CDR3 totals 17 residues. Trimming removed 7 bases from V and 4 bases from J; junction bases left unmatched: 9. Germline V gives CDR1 MRHNA, CDR2 SNTAGT. The CDR3, as DNA: TGTGCCAGCACCCAACTAGCGGGAGGGCGCGGCACCGGGGAGCTGTTTTTT. The encoded protein is CASTQLAGGRGTGELFF.

The chain carries TRBV7-2 and TRBJ1-3; D call uncertain. Germline lookup yields CDR1 SGHTA and CDR2 FQGNSA. The CDR3 covers 11 residues. Trimming pared 5 bases from V and 8 bases from J, leaving 7 bases between. The CDR3 DNA reads as TGTGCCAGCAGCCTAGGGCACACCATATATTTT. It specifies CASSLGHTIYF.

V usage is TRBV10-3 and J usage is TRBJ2-5; 10 nucleotides align to TRBD1. This CDR3 contains 14 residues. The germline gives CDR1 ENHRY, CDR2 SYGVKD. The V segment lost 6 bases and the J segment 5 bases; nucleotides outside the gene matches: 6. The CDR3 DNA follows: TGTGCCATCAGGGGGGGACAGGGGACGGAGACCCAGTACTTC. As protein: CAIRGGQGTETQYF.

V usage is TRBV28 and J usage is TRBJ2-5; 7 bases are a match to TRBD2. Trimming cost V 4 bases and J 4 bases; bases outside gene matches: 6. CDR3 size: 14 residues. Germline values: CDR1 MDHEN, CDR2 SYDVKM. The CDR3 region is CASSSTSRAETQYF. Written as DNA, the CDR3 is TGTGCCAGCAGTTCGACTAGCCGGGCAGAGACCCAGTACTTC.

The chain is built from TRBV7-2 and TRBJ1-1, with TRBD1 identical over 11 bases. The V and J ends lost 5 bases and 8 bases, in that order; junction bases with no gene match: 7. This CDR3 region has 14 residues. Germline CDR1 is SGHTA and CDR2 is FQGNSA. CDR3 amino acids: CASSLGQGAKEAFF. The CDR3 DNA reads as TGTGCCAGCAGCCTTGGACAGGGGGCCAAAGAAGCTTTCTTT.

The CDR3 protein is CASSAQQGSGNTIYF. In DNA form, the CDR3 reads TGTGCCAGCAGCGCCCAACAAGGCTCTGGAAACACCATATATTTT. The chain couples TRBV7-2 to TRBJ1-3, with unresolved D. This CDR3 spans 15 amino acids. Germline V gene data show CDR1 as SGHTA and CDR2 as FQGNSA. V was pared by 5 bases and J by 0 bases, with 11 bases between.

The chain employs TRBV6-6 and TRBJ2-3; 7 bases align to TRBD1. Losses at the gene ends were 6 bases for V and 7 bases for J; bases not matched to a gene: 10. The germline CDR1 and CDR2 sequences are MNHNY and SVGAGI (reference sequence). The length of the CDR3 is 14 residues. The CDR3 DNA reads TGTGCCAGCAGAAAACCGGGGACAGTTAATACGCAGTATTTT. It codes for CASRKPGTVNTQYF.

The chain employs TRBV5-4 and TRBJ1-1; no clear D. This CDR3 is 14 amino acids long. CDR1 and CDR2 from the germline V gene are SGHNT and YYREEE (reference sequence). V dropped 2 bases and J dropped 1 base, with 9 bases sitting between them. The CDR3 region has the DNA TGTGCCAGCAGCTTTAGGACTGAGAACACTGAAGCTTTCTTT. Its protein is CASSFRTENTEAFF. The full variable domain, in which reference TRBV5-4 and TRBJ1-1 provide the parts outside the CDR3, is ETGVTQSPTHLIKTRGQQVTLRCSSQSGHNTVSWYQQALGQGPQFIFQYYREEENGRGNFPPRFSGLQFPNYSSELNVNALELDDSALYLCASSFRTENTEAFFGQGTRLTVV.

The rearrangement uses TRBV5-6 and TRBJ1-2; unclear D gene. This CDR3 is 11 amino acids long. V gave up 0 bases and J gave up 7 bases, with 4 bases separating them. Germline values: CDR1 SGHDT, CDR2 YYEEEE. CDR3 amino acids: CASSLGIGYTF. CDR3 nucleotide sequence: TGTGCCAGCAGCTTGGGTATTGGCTACACCTTC. Full variable domain (rest looked up from reference TRBV5-6 and TRBJ1-2): DAGVTQSPTHLIKTRGQQVTLRCSPKSGHDTVSWYQQALGQGPQFIFQYYEEEERQRGNFPDRFSGHQFPNYSSELNVNALLLGDSALYLCASSLGIGYTFGSGTRLTVV.

CDR3 sequence reads: CASSITASGVNEQFF. The CDR3 nucleotides are TGTGCCAGCAGTATCACCGCTAGCGGGGTCAATGAGCAGTTCTTC. The chain links TRBV28 to TRBJ2-1; 9 positions match TRBD2. The CDR3 contains 15 residues. J was trimmed by 6 bases and V by 5 bases; bases with no gene match: 8. Germline V lookup: CDR1 MDHEN, CDR2 SYDVKM.

In DNA form, the CDR3 reads TGTGCCAGCAGTTTTGGGGGGACAGCTTCCTACGAGCAGTACTTC. It yields the protein CASSFGGTASYEQYF. This rearrangement joins TRBV28 to TRBJ2-7; tentative D call: TRBD1 (7 bases). The V gene's germline CDR1 is MDHEN and CDR2 SYDVKM. V was clipped by 3 bases and J by 1 base, with 13 bases between them. CDR3 size: 15 residues. The variable domain in full, with the rest retrieved from reference TRBV28 and TRBJ2-7, is DVKVTQSSRYLVKRTGEKVFLECVQDMDHENMFWYRQDPGLGLRLIYFSYDVKMKEKGDIPEGYSVSREKKERFSLILESASTNQTSMYLCASSFGGTASYEQYFGPGTRLTVT.

The V call is TRBV5-1, the J call TRBJ2-2; 8 nucleotides line up with TRBD2. From germline, CDR1 is SGHRS and CDR2 YFSETQ. There are 16 residues in the CDR3. The ends lost 2 bases at V and 5 bases at J; junction bases unmatched: 8. The CDR3 sequence is CASSLRAGVVTGELFF. CDR3 bases: TGCGCCAGCAGCTTAAGAGCGGGAGTAGTTACCGGGGAGCTGTTTTTT.

The chain uses TRBV7-2 and TRBJ2-7; perhaps TRBD1 as D (5 bases). Germline V CDR1 and CDR2: SGHTA, FQGNSA. Trimming left V 5 bases short and J 11 bases short, with 16 bases between. The CDR3 loop spans 12 amino acids. CDR3 residues: CASSESWGSEYF. The DNA of the CDR3 is TGTGCCAGCAGCGAGAGTTGGGGCTCCGAGTACTTC. Complete variable domain (other parts from reference TRBV7-2 and TRBJ2-7): GAGVSQSPSNKVTEKGKDVELRCDPISGHTALYWYRQSLGQGLEFLIYFQGNSAPDKSGLPSDRFSAERTGGSVSTLTIQRTQQEDSAVYLCASSESWGSEYFGPGTRLTVT.

J is TRBJ1-2 and V is TRBV4-3, with D maybe TRBD1 (5 bases). Germline lookup yields CDR1 LGHNA and CDR2 YSLEER. The CDR3 extends over 14 amino acids. V lost 0 bases and J lost 2, with 7 bases in between. For the CDR3, the DNA is TGCGCCAGCAGCCAAGATAAGGGGAACTATGGCTACACCTTC. It translates to CASSQDKGNYGYTF.

With respect to this clone: Relative to the germline gene, one junction end is altered; a read error may explain this. The V call is TRBV5-3, the J call TRBJ1-5; maybe TRBD1 (6 bases). TRBV5-3 is filed as an ORF, its function uncertain. CDR3 length: 11 amino acids. The CDR3 here is CRGGSNQPQHF. For the CDR3, the DNA is TGCAGGGGAGGAAGCAATCAGCCCCAGCATTTT.

This clone appeared a few times. The V gene is TRBV19, the J gene TRBJ1-2; 10 nucleotides match TRBD1. Germline lookup yields CDR1 LNHDA and CDR2 SQIVND (reference sequence). The CDR3 sequence is 14 residues long. After removal of 6 bases from V and 3 bases from J, the junction contained 4 bases not matched to a gene. CDR3 protein: CASSRQGADYGYTF. The CDR3 DNA reads TGTGCCAGTAGCAGACAGGGGGCGGACTATGGCTACACCTTC.